This T cell receptor (beta chain) is drawn from a study of T cell responses to AZD1222 COVID-19 vaccine. Germline CDR1 SEHNR, CDR2 FQNEAQ (reference sequence). V was shortened by 1 base and J by 5 bases, with 15 bases between the two germline ends. The CDR3 totals 15 residues. Assay: immunoSEQ multiplex PCR; the TCRdb copy retains only in-frame clones and omits some. Of some 110,000 clones listed, approximately 86% are singletons. A word on this clone: Its antigen is undetermined.

Study-wide points: Of spike-specific TCRs, nearly half reportedly target regions left unmutated in variants. Seropositive AZD1222 recipients at baseline numbered only five or six. White British donors predominated, females outnumbered males, and clonal diversity was possibly underestimated.

This chain connects TRBV7-9 to TRBJ2-7; D not certain. The clonotype originates from an adult who received the MenACWY meningococcal vaccine as a control. The specimen comprised peripheral blood, sampled 28 days after the second dose of the MenACWY control vaccine. The CDR3 reads CASSLGQGPRDEQYF. CDR3 DNA: TGTGCCAGCAGCTTAGGACAAGGGCCTAGGGACGAGCAGTACTTC.